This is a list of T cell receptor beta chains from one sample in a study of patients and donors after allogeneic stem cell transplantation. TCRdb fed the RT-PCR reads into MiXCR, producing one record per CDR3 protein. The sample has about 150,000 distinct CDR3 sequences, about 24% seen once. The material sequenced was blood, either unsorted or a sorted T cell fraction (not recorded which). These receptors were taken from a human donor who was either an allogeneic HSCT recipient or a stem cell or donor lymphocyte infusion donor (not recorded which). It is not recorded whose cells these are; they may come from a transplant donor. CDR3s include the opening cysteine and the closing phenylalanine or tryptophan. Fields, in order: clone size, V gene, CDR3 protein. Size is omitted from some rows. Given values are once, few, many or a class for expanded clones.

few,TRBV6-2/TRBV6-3,CASSYSPGAYNEQFF
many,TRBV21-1,CASSKSAARGYTF
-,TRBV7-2,CASSFLAGGSGELFF
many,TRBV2,CASSGGERNTIYF
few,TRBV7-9,CASTIWTGGYEKLFF
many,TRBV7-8,CASSSDRRGGYTF
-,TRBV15,CATSIATNEKLFF
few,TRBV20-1,CSARAIRGQGETQYF
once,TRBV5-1,CAGSLGTGTGLEDFF
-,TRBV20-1,CSARDASETWKETDTQYF
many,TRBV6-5,CASSVDGTPRDTEAFF
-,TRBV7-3,CASSSSAGGLTDTQYF
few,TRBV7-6,CASSPDRGKGADTIYF
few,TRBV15,CATSSLRTSSSQETQYF
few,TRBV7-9,CASSLFFRDRDFGYTF
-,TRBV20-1,CSASEYRAYEAFF
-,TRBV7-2,CASSSFTSTGYNSPLHF
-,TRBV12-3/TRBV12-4,CASSHGTGSYEQYF
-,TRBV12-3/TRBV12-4,CASNLQGYRETQYF
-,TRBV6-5,CASSTGYYTDTQYF
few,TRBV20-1,CSAKGFPDEKLFF
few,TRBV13,CASSLGEGLLSYEQYF
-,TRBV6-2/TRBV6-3,CASSYSIPGVEQFF
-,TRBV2,CASSEARLFGGYTF
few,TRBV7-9,CASSSSGEGLGNTIYF
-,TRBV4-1,CASSQGPFYRGRRDTQYF
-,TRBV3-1,CASSQTGGRETQYF
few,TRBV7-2,CASSSGGGSSGNTIYF
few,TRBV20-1,CSARGEERGRYGSPLHF
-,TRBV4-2,CASSQGTTYRFRFRGYTF
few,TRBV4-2,CASSQAGTDNEKLFF
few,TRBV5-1,CASSARGPEDTQYF
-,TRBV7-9,CASSDPSTAGEQYF
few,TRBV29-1,CSASPGHPYEQYF
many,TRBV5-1,CASSLVGPQPQHF
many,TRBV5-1,CASSYRQGGNTEAFF
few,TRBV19,CASSPGTGTGSNQPQHF
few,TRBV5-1,CASGNGLTDTQYF
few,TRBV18,CASSPRQGGTDTIYF
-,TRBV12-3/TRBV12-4,CASDSAGNTIYF
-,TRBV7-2,CASSHVGLYQETQYF
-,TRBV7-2,CASSLGTDMNTEAFF
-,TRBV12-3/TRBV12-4,CASTSAGQNQPQHF
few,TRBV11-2,CASSLLGHSQETQYF
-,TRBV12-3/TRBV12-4,CASTFSQRETQYF
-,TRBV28,CASSFNSPEALF
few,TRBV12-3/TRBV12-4,CASLFLNTEAFF
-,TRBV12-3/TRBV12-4,CASTFRGVYGYTF
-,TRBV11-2,CASSLVLQAPYGYTF
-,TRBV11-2,CASSPSLRDEQFF
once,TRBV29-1,CSVDGLAPLLDNEQFF